This TCR beta chain came from a study of blood T cell repertoires in COVID-19. Across the study: Sites in the United States, Italy and Spain provided acute and convalescent COVID-19 samples.

The CDR3 has 15 amino acids. Per the germline V gene, CDR1 is SGDLS and CDR2 is YYNGEE. The ends were cut back, 0 bases at V and 4 bases at J, with 13 bases in the middle. Participants were aged about 18 to 90 years, lived in 20 to 25 US areas, and enrolled virtually. Which cohort a participant joined came from the clinical history participants gave. This clone was detected once. The authors' processing: Researchers report that nucleated cell counts were estimated from reference gene primer amplification. Profiling relied on immunoSEQ multiplex PCR, and the TCRdb table lists in-frame clones only, not all of them. The D gene and trimming were derived from the DNA, and the V and J assignments and clone size from that table. This sample yields about 270,000 clones, of which 85% are seen a single time; approximately 9.6% belongs to the top ten.

This sequence originates from a woman aged 45-60 years with acute COVID-19. The genes are TRBV9 and TRBJ1-1; the D gene is possibly TRBD1 (5 bases). Material for sequencing was PBMCs or T cells enriched from blood (not recorded which). CDR3 region: CASSVGAGRTTEAFF. The CDR3 DNA reads TGTGCCAGCAGCGTAGGGGCAGGGAGGACCACTGAAGCTTTCTTT.